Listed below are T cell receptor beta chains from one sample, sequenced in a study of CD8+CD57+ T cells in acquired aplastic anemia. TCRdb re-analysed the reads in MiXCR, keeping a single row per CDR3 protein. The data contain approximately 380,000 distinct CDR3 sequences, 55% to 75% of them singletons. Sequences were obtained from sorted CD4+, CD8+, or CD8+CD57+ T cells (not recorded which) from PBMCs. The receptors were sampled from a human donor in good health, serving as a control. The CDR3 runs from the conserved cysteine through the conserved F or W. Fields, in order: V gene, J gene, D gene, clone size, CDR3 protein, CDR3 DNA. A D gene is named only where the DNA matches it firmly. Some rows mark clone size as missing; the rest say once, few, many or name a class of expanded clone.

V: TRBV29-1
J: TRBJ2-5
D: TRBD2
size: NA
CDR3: CSGTMTSGQETQYF
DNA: TGCAGCGGAACCATGACTAGCGGGCAAGAGACCCAGTACTTC

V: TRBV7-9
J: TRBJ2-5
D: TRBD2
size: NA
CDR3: CASNTKAGGPRETQYF
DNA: TGTGCCAGCAACACAAAAGCGGGGGGGCCGCGGGAGACCCAGTACTTC

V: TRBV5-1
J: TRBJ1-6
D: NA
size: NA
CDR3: CASSFQLHSPLHF
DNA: TGTGCCAGCAGCTTCCAGTTACATTCACCCCTCCACTTT

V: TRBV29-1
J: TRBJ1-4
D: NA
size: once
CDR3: CSVEGFNENLFF
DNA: TGCAGCGTTGAAGGGTTTAATGAAAACCTGTTTTTT

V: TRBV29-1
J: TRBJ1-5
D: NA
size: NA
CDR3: CSVGGAAGNQPQHF
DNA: TGCAGCGTTGGGGGGGCAGCGGGGAATCAGCCCCAGCATTTT

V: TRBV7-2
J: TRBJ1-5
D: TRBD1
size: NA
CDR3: CASSLARLRTGRMNQPQHF
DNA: TGTGCCAGCAGCTTAGCGCGTCTCAGGACAGGGCGTATGAATCAGCCCCAGCATTTT

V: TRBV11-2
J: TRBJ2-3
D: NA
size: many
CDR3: CASSLVVTDTQYF
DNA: TGTGCCAGCAGCTTGGTCGTCACAGATACGCAGTATTTT

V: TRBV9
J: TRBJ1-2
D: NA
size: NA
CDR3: CASSLVRDTLNYGYTF
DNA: TGTGCCAGCAGCTTGGTCCGGGACACACTTAACTATGGCTACACCTTC

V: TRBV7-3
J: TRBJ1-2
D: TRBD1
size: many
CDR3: CASSRDSNYGYTF
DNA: TGTGCCAGCAGCCGGGACAGTAACTATGGCTACACCTTC

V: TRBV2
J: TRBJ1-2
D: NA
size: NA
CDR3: CASSVSGNGYTF
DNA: TGTGCCAGCAGTGTTAGCGGCAATGGCTACACCTTC

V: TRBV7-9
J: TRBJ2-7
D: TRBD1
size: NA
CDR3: CASSMQGAPYEQYF
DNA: TGTGCCAGCAGTATGCAGGGGGCGCCCTACGAGCAGTACTTC

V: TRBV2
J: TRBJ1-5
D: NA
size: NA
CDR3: CASSLVRLAMRSNLPQHF
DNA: TGTGCCAGCAGCTTAGTGCGTCTGGCGATGCGAAGTAATTTGCCCCAGCATTTT

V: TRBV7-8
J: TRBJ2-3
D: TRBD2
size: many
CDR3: CASSLGLAGWLSSTDTQYF
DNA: TGTGCCAGCAGCTTAGGACTAGCGGGGTGGCTCTCTAGCACAGATACGCAGTATTTT

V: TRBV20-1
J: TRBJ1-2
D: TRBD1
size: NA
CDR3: CSATPETGGNYGYTF
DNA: TGCAGTGCTACCCCCGAGACAGGGGGCAACTATGGCTACACCTTC

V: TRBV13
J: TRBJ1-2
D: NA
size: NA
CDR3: CAISSPQGSYGYTF
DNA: TGTGCCATCAGTAGCCCTCAAGGATCATACGGCTACACCTTC

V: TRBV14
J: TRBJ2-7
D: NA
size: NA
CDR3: CASSKVGYEQYF
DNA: TGTGCCAGCAGCAAAGTCGGTTACGAGCAGTACTTC

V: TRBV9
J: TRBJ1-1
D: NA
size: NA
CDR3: CASSVGGQQSSPQAFF
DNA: TGTGCCAGCAGCGTAGGAGGACAGCAGAGTTCACCCCAAGCTTTCTTT

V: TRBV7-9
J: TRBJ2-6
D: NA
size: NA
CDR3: CASSLEQAANYGYTF
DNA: TGTGCCAGCAGCCTAGAACAGGCGGCCAACTATGGCTACACTTTC

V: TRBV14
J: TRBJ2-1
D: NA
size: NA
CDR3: CASSQGHYNEQFF
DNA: TGTGCCAGCAGCCAAGGGCACTACAATGAGCAGTTCTTC

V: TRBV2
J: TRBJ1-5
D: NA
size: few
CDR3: CASSDAQPQHF
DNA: TGTGCCAGCAGTGATGCTCAGCCCCAGCATTTT

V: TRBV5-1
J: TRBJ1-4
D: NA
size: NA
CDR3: CASSQSPGRTEKLFF
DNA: TGCGCCAGCAGCCAGTCCCCGGGCAGAACTGAAAAACTGTTTTTT

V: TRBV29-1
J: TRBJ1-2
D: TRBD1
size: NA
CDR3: CRSSSQGAFGYGYTF
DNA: TGCAGGAGTTCAAGTCAGGGGGCTTTTGGGTATGGCTACACCTTC

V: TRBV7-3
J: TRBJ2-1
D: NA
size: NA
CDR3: CASSLNKEARHSDNEQFF
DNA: TGTGCCAGCAGCTTAAATAAGGAAGCCCGGCATAGTGACAATGAGCAGTTCTTC

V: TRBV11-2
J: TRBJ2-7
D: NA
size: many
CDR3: CASSLGLAPPDEQYF
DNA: TGTGCCAGCAGCTTAGGGTTGGCCCCACCGGACGAGCAGTACTTC

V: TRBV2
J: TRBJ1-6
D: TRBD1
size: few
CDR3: CASSSRTGENSPLHF
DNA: TGTGCCAGCAGTTCCCGGACAGGGGAGAATTCACCCCTCCACTTT

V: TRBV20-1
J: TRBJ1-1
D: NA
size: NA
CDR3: CSARDWEAFF
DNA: TGCAGTGCTAGGGACTGGGAAGCTTTCTTT

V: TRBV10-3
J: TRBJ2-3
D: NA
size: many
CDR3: CAIRGLTGASTDTQYF
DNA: TGTGCCATCAGAGGCCTGACAGGCGCCAGCACAGATACGCAGTATTTT

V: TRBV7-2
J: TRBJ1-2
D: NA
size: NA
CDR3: CASSAAMGSPLHFTF
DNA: TGTGCCAGCAGCGCCGCAATGGGTTCACCCCTCCACTTTACCTTC

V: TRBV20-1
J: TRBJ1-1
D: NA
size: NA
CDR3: CSMWEGEAFF
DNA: TGCAGTATGTGGGAGGGAGAAGCTTTCTTT

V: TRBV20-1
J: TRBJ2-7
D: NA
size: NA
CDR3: CSASRGGCTEQYF
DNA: TGCAGTGCTAGTAGAGGGGGGTGCACCGAGCAGTACTTC

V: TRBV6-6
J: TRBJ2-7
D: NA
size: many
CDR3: CASRENSYEQYF
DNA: TGTGCCAGCAGGGAGAACAGTTACGAGCAGTACTTC

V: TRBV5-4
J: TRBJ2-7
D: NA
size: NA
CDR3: CASSPPGRHYEQYF
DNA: TGTGCCAGCAGCCCGCCGGGCCGACACTACGAGCAGTACTTC

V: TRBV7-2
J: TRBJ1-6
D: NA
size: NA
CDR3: CASSQDKGKGSPLHF
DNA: TGTGCCAGCAGCCAAGATAAGGGGAAGGGTTCACCCCTCCACTTT

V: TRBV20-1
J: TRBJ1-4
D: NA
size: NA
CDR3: CSARDFRINEKPFF
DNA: TGCAGTGCTAGAGATTTCAGAATCAATGAAAAACCGTTTTTT

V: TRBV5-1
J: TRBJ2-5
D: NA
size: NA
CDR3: CASSLDDNTETQYF
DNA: TGTGCCAGCAGCTTGGACGATAACACTGAGACCCAGTACTTC

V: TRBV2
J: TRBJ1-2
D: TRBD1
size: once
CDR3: CASNRDRDAGYTF
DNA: TGTGCTAGCAACAGGGACAGGGACGCTGGCTACACCTTC

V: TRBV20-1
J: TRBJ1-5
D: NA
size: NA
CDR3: CSGTSRGTALDQPQHF
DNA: TGCAGTGGCACGTCGAGGGGGACCGCTTTAGATCAGCCCCAGCATTTT

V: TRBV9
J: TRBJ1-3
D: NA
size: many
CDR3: CASSVSGGNTIYF
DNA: TGTGCCAGCAGCGTATCGGGAGGAAACACCATATATTTT

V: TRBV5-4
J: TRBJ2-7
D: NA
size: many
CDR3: CASSFFPSSYEQYF
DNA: TGTGCCAGCAGCTTTTTTCCGAGCTCCTACGAGCAGTACTTC

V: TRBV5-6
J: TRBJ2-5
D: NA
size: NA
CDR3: CASSLLGQGGQETQYF
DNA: TGTGCCAGCAGCCTACTCGGGCAGGGCGGGCAAGAGACCCAGTACTTC

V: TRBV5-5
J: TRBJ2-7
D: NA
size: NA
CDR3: CASSLLSRQAFRQYF
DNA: TGTGCCAGCAGCTTGCTTTCAAGACAGGCCTTTCGGCAGTACTTC

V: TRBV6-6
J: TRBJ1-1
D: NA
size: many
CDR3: CASSYSQGVTEAFF
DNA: TGTGCCAGCAGTTACTCACAGGGTGTCACTGAAGCTTTCTTT